Listed below are T cell receptor beta chains from one sample, sequenced in a study of beta chain features in type 1 diabetes. Profiling relied on immunoSEQ multiplex PCR, and the TCRdb table lists in-frame clones only, not all of them. The table has about 660,000 clones, roughly an eighth seen once. Input material: naive CD4+ T cells from blood. The receptors stem from a young man with type 1 diabetes. The CDR3 runs from the conserved cysteine through the conserved F or W. A D gene is named only where the DNA matches it firmly. Not all rows give a size; the values are once, few, many and, for expanded clones, a class.

clone_size: .
v_call: TRBV30
d_call: TRBD2
j_call: TRBJ2-1
cdr3_nt: TGTGCCTGGAGAACTAGCGGTGGGAATGAGCAGTTCTTC
cdr3_aa: CAWRTSGGNEQFF

clone_size: .
v_call: TRBV9
d_call: TRBD1
j_call: TRBJ1-1
cdr3_nt: TGTGCCAGCAGCGCGGGACAGCAGAACACTGAAGCTTTCTTT
cdr3_aa: CASSAGQQNTEAFF

clone_size: .
v_call: TRBV6-5
d_call: .
j_call: TRBJ2-7
cdr3_nt: TGTGCCAGCAGCTCCTGGAGCGAGCAGTACTTC
cdr3_aa: CASSSWSEQYF

clone_size: .
v_call: TRBV7-3
d_call: .
j_call: TRBJ2-7
cdr3_nt: TGTGCCAGCAGCTCCGGTTCCGAGCAGTACTTC
cdr3_aa: CASSSGSEQYF

clone_size: few
v_call: TRBV28
d_call: .
j_call: TRBJ1-2
cdr3_nt: TGTGCCAGCAGATTAATAACTAACTATGGCTACACCTTC
cdr3_aa: CASRLITNYGYTF

clone_size: .
v_call: TRBV29-1
d_call: .
j_call: TRBJ1-1
cdr3_nt: TGCAGCTATTACCCGGGACTCGTGAACACTGAAGCTTTCTTT
cdr3_aa: CSYYPGLVNTEAFF

clone_size: few
v_call: TRBV30
d_call: .
j_call: TRBJ2-7
cdr3_nt: TGTGCCTGGACAGACGGTTCCAACGAGCAGTACTTC
cdr3_aa: CAWTDGSNEQYF

clone_size: .
v_call: TRBV15
d_call: TRBD1
j_call: TRBJ1-4
cdr3_nt: TGTGCCACCAGCAGAAAAGGGGACAGAGTTTTGCGGAATGAAAAACTGTTTTTT
cdr3_aa: CATSRKGDRVLRNEKLFF

clone_size: .
v_call: TRBV18
d_call: .
j_call: TRBJ1-1
cdr3_nt: TGTGCCAGCTCACCACCGAGTCAGAGGGAAACTGAAGCTTTCTTT
cdr3_aa: CASSPPSQRETEAFF

clone_size: few
v_call: TRBV6-5
d_call: TRBD1
j_call: TRBJ1-1
cdr3_nt: TGTGCCAGCAACCAAGGGGGCTTGAGTACTGAAGCTTTCTTT
cdr3_aa: CASNQGGLSTEAFF

clone_size: .
v_call: TRBV29-1
d_call: .
j_call: TRBJ1-1
cdr3_nt: TGCAGCGTTGATCGACAGAACACTGAAGCTTTCTTT
cdr3_aa: CSVDRQNTEAFF

clone_size: .
v_call: TRBV7-9
d_call: TRBD2
j_call: TRBJ2-4
cdr3_nt: TGTGCCAGCAGCCCTACATCGCGGGGGGCGACTACAAACATTCAGTACTTC
cdr3_aa: CASSPTSRGATTNIQYF

clone_size: few
v_call: TRBV6-6
d_call: TRBD1
j_call: TRBJ2-7
cdr3_nt: TGTGCCAGCAGGAATCCGGGACAGGGTTATTACGAGCAGTACTTC
cdr3_aa: CASRNPGQGYYEQYF